Listed here is a single T cell receptor (beta chain). These data belong to a study of shared clonotypes between healthy human individuals. The germline V gene has CDR1 MDHEN and CDR2 SYDVKM. The V gene end was trimmed by 5 bases and the J gene end by 14 bases; junction bases not matched to a gene: 8. This CDR3 is built from 13 residues. This table comes from immunoSEQ multiplex PCR, and its TCRdb copy is limited to in-frame clones, with some not included. The sample holds 600,000 to 800,000 clones, over 55% seen once. V gene TRBV28 combines with J gene TRBJ2-1; 11 positions match TRBD2. Sequences were obtained from memory CD4+ T cells sorted from blood. Subset indicated: CD45RA-negative fraction. This sequence was found in a young woman in good health. CDR3 in DNA: TGTGCCAGCAGTCCGTATCTAGCGGGAGGAGAGTTCTTC. Protein product: CASSPYLAGGEFF.